This T cell receptor (beta chain) emerged from a study of graft-versus-host responses after intestinal transplantation. In the study overall: Recipients had multivisceral, liver-intestinal, or isolated intestinal transplants. Among the recipients, all got anti-thymocyte globulin induction and then tacrolimus and steroids for approximately 3 years.

TCRdb's copy holds only in-frame clones and misses some; the assay was immunoSEQ multiplex PCR. This repertoire shows about 1,100 clones, roughly four fifths found once; its top ten account for 25% to 30%. CDR3 length: 14 amino acids. V shed 5 bases, J shed 7 bases, and the junction held 7 bases outside the gene matches. Germline-derived CDR1 and CDR2 are MNHNY and SVGAGI (reference sequence). As to this clone: What it recognizes is unknown.

Points from the study as a whole: Recipient-marrow GvH clones were detected, some having first appeared in ileum or blood. High graft-versus-host to host-versus-graft clonal ratios were seen in allografts of patients with graft-donor T cell macrochimerism.

To release intraepithelial and lamina propria lymphocytes, the graft tissue was processed. This clonotype was obtained from a human patient who received an intestinal transplant, so some T cells may come from the graft donor. This sample comprised ileum tissue, obtained around 250 days after intestinal transplantation. The V gene is TRBV6-6, the J gene TRBJ1-4; TRBD1 matches 7 bases. CDR3 nucleotide sequence: TGTGCCAGCAGTACAACAGGGGCGAGTGAAAAACTGTTTTTT. This encodes CASSTTGASEKLFF.